These 11 T cell receptor beta chains originate from one sample sequenced in a study of blood T cell repertoires in COVID-19. Sequencing was performed with immunoSEQ multiplex PCR; in TCRdb, only in-frame clones are kept and a portion is missing. The table has fewer than 350,000 clones, 80% to 90% seen once; the top ten hold roughly 2.3%. Sequenced input: PBMCs or T cells enriched from blood (not recorded which). The receptors shown here come from a man aged 25 to 40 who had recovered from COVID-19.

This clone has only one observation. The chain uses TRBV11-2 and TRBJ1-1, with 9 bases matching TRBD1. CDR1 is SGHAT and CDR2 is FQNNGV in the germline V gene. V gave up 5 bases and J gave up 3 bases; unmatched junction bases: 7. The CDR3 is 15 residues long. CDR3 in amino acids: CASSPEDRGDTEAFF. Written as DNA, the CDR3 is TGTGCCAGCAGCCCCGAGGACAGGGGTGACACTGAAGCTTTCTTT. The full variable domain, its missing parts supplied by reference TRBV11-2 and TRBJ1-1, is EAGVAQSPRYKIIEKRQSVAFWCNPISGHATLYWYQQILGQGPKLLIQFQNNGVVDDSQLPKDRFSAERLKGVDSTLKIQPAKLEDSAVYLCASSPEDRGDTEAFFGQGTRLTVV.

The chain joins TRBV30 to TRBJ1-6; possibly TRBD1 for D (6 bases). Trimming removed 5 bases from V and 1 base from J, with 12 bases in between. From germline, CDR1 is GTSNPN and CDR2 SVGIG (reference sequence). The CDR3 runs 15 residues. In DNA, the CDR3 is TGTGCCTGGTTATATCAGGGGTCCTATAATTCACCCCTCCACTTT. It yields the protein CAWLYQGSYNSPLHF.

The chain is built from TRBV3-1 (or the pseudogene TRBV3-2) and TRBJ1-1; 7 bases are a match to TRBD1. CDR3 length: 14 residues. V shed 3 bases and J 11 bases; nucleotides not matched to a gene: 12. Germline loops: CDR1 LGHDT, CDR2 YNNKEL (reference sequence). The DNA for the CDR3 is TGTGCCAGCAGCCAGGATTCTACAGGGGAGTCGGCTTTCTTT. Its protein is CASSQDSTGESAFF.

The J gene is TRBJ1-3, the V gene TRBV9; D ambiguous. The CDR3 runs to 16 residues. V was pared by 0 bases and J by 0 bases, with 10 bases between. Germline CDR1 is SGDLS and CDR2 is YYNGEE. The CDR3 reads CASSVVPGISGNTIYF. CDR3 in DNA: TGTGCCAGCAGCGTAGTCCCAGGCATCTCTGGAAACACCATATATTTT.

The V call is TRBV7-2, the J call TRBJ2-7; 9 positions agree with TRBD1. V lost 5 bases, J lost 3 bases, and 8 bases stayed unmatched. The CDR3 is 15 amino acids. Germline CDR1 and CDR2: SGHTA and FQGNSA. CDR3 residues: CASSPPGQGYYEQYF. DNA for the CDR3: TGTGCCAGCAGCCCACCGGGACAGGGATACTACGAGCAGTACTTC.

The chain uses TRBV5-1 and TRBJ1-1; the D is unclear. The V gene lost 0 bases and the J gene lost 1 base, with 10 bases spanning the gap. There are 15 residues in the CDR3. The germline gives CDR1 SGHRS, CDR2 YFSETQ. CDR3 sequence reads: CASSLVPETNTEAFF. The CDR3 coding sequence is TGCGCCAGCAGCTTGGTCCCGGAGACGAACACTGAAGCTTTCTTT.

This clone is a singleton in its sample. Mismatch with germline at one junction end may stem from a read error. This rearrangement joins TRBV4-3 to TRBJ2-3; tentatively, D is TRBD2 (6 bases). This CDR3 is 15 amino acids long. Germline V gives CDR1 LGHNA, CDR2 YSLEER. CDR3 nucleotides: TGCGCCAGCAGTCAAGGAGGGACTAGCACAGATACGCAGTATTTT. Its protein product is CASSQGGTSTDTQYF.

The chain uses TRBV9 and TRBJ1-2; D is unresolved. The CDR3 is made up of 15 amino acids. V dropped 0 bases and J dropped 4 bases, with 13 bases sitting between them. Germline V gene sequence: CDR1 SGDLS, CDR2 YYNGEE. In DNA form, the CDR3 reads TGTGCCAGCAGCGTAGACGCGGGCAGGTTCTATGGCTACACCTTC. Its protein product is CASSVDAGRFYGYTF.

The V call is TRBV5-1, the J call TRBJ2-1, with a possible D match to TRBD1 (5 bases). Trimming took off 1 base at V and 6 bases at J, with 14 bases between the two ends. The CDR3 covers 15 residues. The germline gives CDR1 SGHRS, CDR2 YFSETQ. This CDR3 reads CASSLRAGQGNEQFF. Written as DNA, the CDR3 is TGCGCCAGCAGCTTGAGGGCAGGCCAGGGCAATGAGCAGTTCTTC.

This clone was seen many times. The V gene is TRBV12-3 or TRBV12-4, the J gene TRBJ1-1; D is ambiguous. The CDR3 consists of 13 residues. Trimming shortened V by 3 bases and J by 3 bases, and 8 bases separated the two germline ends. The chain's CDR3 is CASSLTEDTEAFF. The DNA of the CDR3 is TGTGCCAGCAGTTTGACGGAGGACACTGAAGCTTTCTTT.

The chain links TRBV9 to TRBJ1-1; a possible D gene is TRBD1 (6 bases). Trimming stripped 3 bases from V and 3 bases from J, with 21 bases between. Germline assignment: CDR1 SGDLS and CDR2 YYNGEE. This CDR3 comprises 17 residues. The CDR3 nucleotides read TGTGCCAGCAGCGCCACCGGGACAAGGTGGCTGGACACTGAAGCTTTCTTT. Protein: CASSATGTRWLDTEAFF.